This TCR beta chain was sequenced during a study of CD8 T cells in Susac syndrome. The study's findings and limits: It was acknowledged in the study that its TCR sequencing and HLA analysis involved a relatively small number of individuals.

An amount of RNA that ranged from roughly 0.5 to 1 ug was reverse transcribed with random hexamers. A multiplex approach, immunoSEQ multiplex PCR, amplified TCR beta CDR3 across 54 Vbeta and 13 Jbeta. Via MiXCR, TCRdb re-called the immunoSEQ multiplex PCR reads, giving one row per CDR3 protein. The profile shows 250,000 to 300,000 distinct CDR3 sequences, about 85% of them singletons. Concerning this clonotype itself: The antigen remains undetermined.

With 0 bases removed from V and 3 bases from J, the gap between germline ends came to 15 bases. This CDR3 has 16 residues. From germline, CDR1 is SGHNT and CDR2 YYREEE (reference sequence). Those who served as multiple sclerosis controls were treatment-naive patients with stable or active relapsing-remitting disease. It was negative isolation that provided the CD8+ and CD4+ T cells, whereas TEMRA cells were enriched by FACS. The sequencing input was CD8+ T cells from PBMCs. J is TRBJ1-2 and V is TRBV5-4; D gene uncertain. The receptor comes from a human donor with multiple sclerosis. CDR3 coding DNA: TGTGCCAGCAGCTTGGGCGTGGAACAAAACTACTATGGCTACACCTTC. Translated: CASSLGVEQNYYGYTF.